The T cell receptor beta chain described here comes from a study of T cell responses to AZD1222 COVID-19 vaccine. Study background: Second-dose schedules of about 4 or about 12 weeks were combined. Notes on the study in general: Nearly half of spike-specific TCRs reportedly target variant regions that are unmutated in the B.1.351 and B.1.1.7 variants. Among AZD1222 vaccinees, only 5 to 7 were seropositive at baseline.

The V and J ends lost 4 bases and 4 bases respectively, with 8 bases between them. CDR1 is SGHTA, CDR2 FQGNSA, per germline. The length of the CDR3 is 13 residues. This clone was detected only once. The antigen is undetermined. Sequenced by immunoSEQ multiplex PCR; TCRdb stores in-frame clones only, minus some. The data contain about 110,000 clones, over 80% of them seen just once; the ten biggest clones take up 5%. The receptor comes from an adult in good health. This sequence joins TRBV7-2 and TRBJ1-5; no clear D gene. Sequencing was performed on peripheral blood, taken on day 0 of AZD1222 vaccination. In nucleotides, the CDR3 is TGTGCCAGCAGCTCCAGCACTAATCAGCCCCAGCATTTT. Amino acid sequence: CASSSSTNQPQHF.